This T cell receptor (beta chain) was recorded in a study of molecular identifiers for immune sequencing clone quantification. In the study overall: The replicate experiment used RNA from 20,000 or 100,000 naive CD8 cells. This RNA was split into five aliquots, and four of them were sequenced.

About this clonotype: Antigen specificity is unknown.

Deletions cut 7 bases from V and 7 bases from J, with 20 bases between. The CDR3 covers 15 residues. Germline V lookup: CDR1 MRHNA, CDR2 SNTAGT. A CD8+CD4-CCR7+CD45RA+ phenotype served as the sorting definition for naive CD8 T cells. Study-wide points: Clonotypes topping 20 RNA copies carried over 97% of effector molecules but under 1% of naive ones. Sizes of highly expanded clones could be underestimated through identical TCRs sharing a barcode.

TCRdb re-called the PCR reads through MiXCR, storing one row per CDR3 protein. The sample lists some 40,000 distinct CDR3 sequences; 24% were seen once. The sequenced sample consisted of naive CD8+ T cells from blood, with Jurkat cell RNA spiked in. Subset in this sample: FACS-sorted CD8+CD4-CCR7+CD45RA+ naive T cells. This rearrangement joins TRBV6-4 to TRBJ1-5, with D possibly TRBD1 on 5 matching bases. The sequence derives from a human donor in good health. Some libraries in this study had Jurkat cell RNA spiked in. The CDR3 here is CASNYKLAGRQPQHF. DNA of the CDR3: TGTGCCAGCAATTACAAACTGGCAGGGAGACAGCCCCAGCATTTT.